This record covers a single T cell receptor beta chain. The antigen is not known. Amplification used 60 Vbeta primers and 13 Jbeta primers. Libraries were prepared by immunoSEQ multiplex PCR; TCRdb keeps only in-frame clonotypes and omits some of them. The repertoire includes 200,000 to 250,000 clones, about 80% of them detected once, and 5.4% sits in the top ten. Each donor was healthy, and each was a bone marrow donor. The data are from a study of cytomegalovirus exposure and HLA in healthy donors. Whole-study findings and limits: Donor immune exposure was known only as CMV serostatus.

Germline CDR1 LNHDA, CDR2 SQIVND (reference sequence). The length of the CDR3 is 15 residues. The V and J ends lost 4 bases and 0 bases respectively, with 12 bases between them. The receptor comes from a woman aged 40 to 50 in good health and CMV-seropositive. V and J are TRBV19 and TRBJ1-1, with D possibly being TRBD1 (5 bases). Input material: PBMCs. The CDR3 DNA sequence: TGTGCCAGTAGTACTAGACAGACCCTGAACACTGAAGCTTTCTTT. Translating it yields CASSTRQTLNTEAFF.